A selection of T cell receptor beta chains follows, all from one sample in a study of regulatory T cells in long-lasting Graves disease. TCRdb passed the multiplex PCR reads through MiXCR, listing each CDR3 protein once. The table shows roughly 250,000 distinct CDR3 sequences, with 18% occurring only once. These same records also appear under a second study, on T cells in Graves' hyperthyroidism and ophthalmopathy.

The sample was peripheral blood mononuclear cells (PBMCs), taken at new diagnosis, from a patient treated with antithyroid drugs. The receptors stem from a woman aged 25 to 39 with Graves disease. The CDR3 runs from the conserved cysteine through the conserved F or W. Fields, in order: clone size, V gene, D gene, J gene, CDR3 length, CDR3 DNA, CDR3 protein. A D gene is named only where the DNA matches it firmly. Not every row has a clone size; where given, it reads once, few, many or a size class.

many	TRBV18	TRBD1	TRBJ1-4	15	TGTGCCAGCTCAACCCGACAGGGGCCTTCCGAAAAACTGTTTTTT	CASSTRQGPSEKLFF
many	TRBV18	TRBD2	TRBJ2-3	12	TGTGCCACCACTAGCGGGGGAAACTCGCAGTATTTT	CATTSGGNSQYF
many	TRBV20-1	-	TRBJ1-1	12	TGCAGTGGCGCCCGCGGGAACACTGAAGCTTTCTTT	CSGARGNTEAFF
many	TRBV12-3/TRBV12-4	TRBD1	TRBJ2-7	15	TGTGCCAGCAGACCACCGGGACAGTCTACCTACGAGCAGTACTTC	CASRPPGQSTYEQYF
once	TRBV11-3	TRBD2	TRBJ2-7	18	TGTGCCAGCAGCTTGACTAGCGGGAGGGCCCCCGGCACCTACGAGCAGTACTTC	CASSLTSGRAPGTYEQYF
many	TRBV5-5	-	TRBJ2-3	14	TGTGCCAGCACCTCAGCCATTAGCACAGATACGCAGTATTTT	CASTSAISTDTQYF
many	TRBV12-3/TRBV12-4	TRBD2	TRBJ2-3	16	TGTGCCAGCAGTCTCGCAAGCGGGGGGGCCACAGATACGCAGTATTTT	CASSLASGGATDTQYF
many	TRBV7-2	TRBD2	TRBJ2-1	15	TGTGCCAGCAGTGGGACTAGCGGGGGGTACAATGAGCAGTTCTTC	CASSGTSGGYNEQFF
-	TRBV4-2	-	TRBJ1-1	16	TGTGCCAGCAGCCAAGATCGGTCGCAGGCTAACACTGAAGCTTTCTTT	CASSQDRSQANTEAFF
many	TRBV2	-	TRBJ1-2	14	TGTGCCAGCAGGACTTCAGGCGGGGGCGACGGCTACACCTTC	CASRTSGGGDGYTF
many	TRBV5-1	TRBD1	TRBJ1-1	15	TGCGCCAGCAGCTGGCAGGGGGCCCAGAACACTGAAGCTTTCTTT	CASSWQGAQNTEAFF
many	TRBV12-3/TRBV12-4	TRBD1	TRBJ2-7	13	TGTGCCAGCAGCACAGGGGTAGTGTACGAGCAGTACTTC	CASSTGVVYEQYF
few	TRBV25-1	-	TRBJ1-4	15	TGTGCCAGCAGTGTCCTCCGGGCCCGAAATGAAAAACTGTTTTTT	CASSVLRARNEKLFF
many	TRBV7-9	-	TRBJ2-7	15	TGTGCCAGCAGCTCCCCGCAGGGGAGTTTTTACGAGCAGTACTTC	CASSSPQGSFYEQYF
many	TRBV10-3	-	TRBJ2-1	15	TGTGCCATCAGTCACGAGGGGGGCGCCTACAATGAGCAGTTCTTC	CAISHEGGAYNEQFF
many	TRBV5-5	-	TRBJ2-5	14	TGTGCCAGCAGCTTGGCGGACAGACAAGAGACCCAGTACTTC	CASSLADRQETQYF
-	TRBV14	-	TRBJ2-3	15	TGTGCCAGCAGCCAATGGGGCAGGCCCACAGATACGCAGTATTTT	CASSQWGRPTDTQYF
many	TRBV12-3/TRBV12-4	-	TRBJ1-2	13	TGTGCCAGCAGTTTAGTAGCCTCCTATGGCTACACCTTC	CASSLVASYGYTF
-	TRBV18	-	TRBJ1-1	14	TGTGCCAGCTCACCGGTGAATGGTTACACTGAAGCTTTCTTT	CASSPVNGYTEAFF
many	TRBV18	-	TRBJ2-1	16	TGTGCCAGCTCACCACCGGCGGCCGCATCCTACAATGAGCAGTTCTTC	CASSPPAAASYNEQFF
few	TRBV19	-	TRBJ1-2	13	TGTGCCAGTAGTATAGAGGCGGGGCTGGACTACACCTTC	CASSIEAGLDYTF
many	TRBV2	TRBD1	TRBJ1-5	16	TGTGCCAGCAGGTCCGGGACAGGGGGTTGGGATCAGCCCCAGCATTTT	CASRSGTGGWDQPQHF
many	TRBV6-1	-	TRBJ1-5	13	TGTGCCAGCAGAGCCTTTCATGATCAGCCCCAGCATTTT	CASRAFHDQPQHF
many	TRBV6-1	-	TRBJ2-2	13	TGTGCCAGCACCGAGGACAGTAGAGGGGAGCTGTTTTTT	CASTEDSRGELFF
-	TRBV2	TRBD2	TRBJ2-3	14	TGTGCCAGCAGTGTGGAGCGGGACACAGATACGCAGTATTTT	CASSVERDTDTQYF
many	TRBV11-2	-	TRBJ2-1	13	TGTGCCAGCAGCTTAGGGCGCTCGGATGAGCAGTTCTTC	CASSLGRSDEQFF
-	TRBV11-2	-	TRBJ2-7	17	TGTGCCAGCAGCTCCGGCGGGGTTCTACAGGGATCTGATGAGCAGTACTTC	CASSSGGVLQGSDEQYF
-	TRBV20-1	-	TRBJ2-1	14	TGCAGTGCTAACCGGGACTTTTCCTACAATGAGCAGTTCTTC	CSANRDFSYNEQFF
many	TRBV18	-	TRBJ1-4	12	TGTGCCAGTGGGGGCAACCGTGAACAACTGTTTTTT	CASGGNREQLFF
many	TRBV3-1	-	TRBJ2-5	13	TGTGCCAGCAGCTCCCCTAACCGGGAGACCCAGTACTTC	CASSSPNRETQYF
many	TRBV6-5	TRBD1	TRBJ1-6	18	TGTGCCAGCAGTTACTCGCTAACCACCGGGACAGGGCAATCACCCCTCCACTTT	CASSYSLTTGTGQSPLHF
-	TRBV7-2	TRBD1	TRBJ2-7	15	TGTGCCAGCAGCTTAACACACAGGGGGCTCTACGAGCAGTACTTC	CASSLTHRGLYEQYF
many	TRBV18	TRBD1	TRBJ1-6	14	TGTGCCAGCTCACCCGGGACAGTCAATTCACCCCTCCACTTT	CASSPGTVNSPLHF
many	TRBV20-1	TRBD2	TRBJ2-1	14	TGCAGTGCTAGAGCGGCGGGGGAGAACAATGAGCAGTTCTTC	CSARAAGENNEQFF
-	TRBV4-2	TRBD2	TRBJ2-3	15	TGTGCCAGCAGCCTCGGTTTAGCGGGGGCAGATACGCAGTATTTT	CASSLGLAGADTQYF
many	TRBV18	-	TRBJ1-1	14	TGTGCCAGCTCACTCGCGGGCGCAGACACTGAAGCTTTCTTT	CASSLAGADTEAFF
many	TRBV7-9	-	TRBJ2-5	15	TGTGCCAGCAGCTTATTACCAGGGGTGGAAGAGACCCAGTACTTC	CASSLLPGVEETQYF
once	TRBV20-1	TRBD1	TRBJ1-1	13	TGCAGTGCGAACACAGGGGGGACCACTGAAGCTTTCTTT	CSANTGGTTEAFF
many	TRBV20-1	-	TRBJ2-2	15	TGCAGTGCCCCCCGGGCTACAAGGGGAGACGGGGAGCTGTTTTTT	CSAPRATRGDGELFF
many	TRBV19	-	TRBJ1-1	14	TGTGCCAGTAGTCTCGGGGAATGGAACACTGAAGCTTTCTTT	CASSLGEWNTEAFF
many	TRBV7-2	-	TRBJ2-3	14	TGTGCCAGCAGCTCCGAGGCTTCCACAGATACGCAGTATTTT	CASSSEASTDTQYF